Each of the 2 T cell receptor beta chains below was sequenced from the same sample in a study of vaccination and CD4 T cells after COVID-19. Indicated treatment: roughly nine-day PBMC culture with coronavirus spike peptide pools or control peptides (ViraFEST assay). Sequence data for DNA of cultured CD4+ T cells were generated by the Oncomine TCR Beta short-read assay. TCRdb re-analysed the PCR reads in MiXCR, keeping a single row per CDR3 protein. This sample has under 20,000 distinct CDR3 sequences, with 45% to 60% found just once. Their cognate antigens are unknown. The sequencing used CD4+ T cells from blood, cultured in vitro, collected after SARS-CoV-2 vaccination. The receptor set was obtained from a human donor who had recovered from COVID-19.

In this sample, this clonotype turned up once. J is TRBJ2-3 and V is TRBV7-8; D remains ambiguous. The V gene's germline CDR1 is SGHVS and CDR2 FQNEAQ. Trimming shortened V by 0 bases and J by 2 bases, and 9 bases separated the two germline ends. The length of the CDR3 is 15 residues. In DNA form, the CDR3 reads TGTGCCAGCAGCTTAGCCAGATTGGACACAGATACGCAGTATTTT. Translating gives CASSLARLDTDTQYF.

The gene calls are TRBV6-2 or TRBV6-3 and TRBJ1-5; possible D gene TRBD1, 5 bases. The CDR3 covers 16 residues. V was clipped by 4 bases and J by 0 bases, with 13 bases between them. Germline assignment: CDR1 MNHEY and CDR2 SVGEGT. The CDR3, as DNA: TGTGCCAGCAGTTTCAGGGTTCCCGGTAGCAATCAGCCCCAGCATTTT. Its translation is CASSFRVPGSNQPQHF.